This T cell receptor (beta chain) came from a study of T cell repertoires in cytomegalovirus infection. Study overall: CMV epitopes in the study were HLA-C-restricted (recently identified) and HLA-B-restricted (well studied). CMV infection plus the matching HLA type was flagged by public TCR beta signatures.

Study-level results: Dominating the ex vivo response were TCR beta clonotypes that were CMV-specific and HLA-C-restricted.

TCRdb re-analysed the reads in MiXCR, keeping a single row per CDR3 protein. The sample contains about 83,000 distinct CDR3 sequences, 40% to 50% of which appear only once. Turning to this clonotype: Its antigen is as yet unknown.

Sequencing used CD8+ T cells from cultured PBMCs, obtained from culture after CMV antigen stimulation. The TCR originated in a human donor in good health (CMV status not recorded). Some clones in this sample may be carry-over from other donors' samples.

CDR3 in amino acids: CASSLDSHQETQYF. CDR3 bases: TGTGCCAGCAGCTTAGACAGTCACCAAGAGACCCAGTACTTC. The rearrangement uses TRBV7-3 and TRBJ2-5; TRBD1 might be the D (5 bases). The length of the CDR3 is 14 residues. Trimming stripped 2 bases from V and 0 bases from J, with 7 bases between. CDR1 SGHTA and CDR2 FQGTGA come from the germline V gene.